This passage covers 21 T cell receptor beta chains from one sample sequenced in a study of regulatory T cells in long-lasting Graves disease. Time point noted: newly diagnosed GD, antithyroid drugs for less than 3 months. Extracted PBMC RNA gave rise to the TCR library. For TCR beta, libraries came from iRepertoire HTBI primers and Arm-PCR of CDR3 regions. TCRdb ran MiXCR on the multiplex PCR reads and lists one entry per CDR3 protein. The sample consists of over 200,000 distinct CDR3 sequences, about 17% of them appearing once. The data were also submitted as part of a second study, on T cells in Graves' hyperthyroidism and ophthalmopathy.

The sequencing here drew on peripheral blood mononuclear cells (PBMCs), taken at new diagnosis, from a patient treated with antithyroid drugs. All receptors derive from a woman aged 25 to 39 with Graves disease.

This clonotype showed up many times. The chain recombines TRBV3-1 with TRBJ1-1, with no clear D. The V end was cut by 4 bases, the J end by 1 base, with 16 bases between. Germline loops: CDR1 LGHDT, CDR2 YNNKEL (reference sequence). The CDR3 has 16 amino acids. The CDR3 here is CASSPKSRPRNTEAFF. DNA for the CDR3: TGTGCCAGCAGCCCTAAGTCGAGACCTCGGAACACTGAAGCTTTCTTT.

In its sample, this clonotype was seen many times. The chain recombines TRBV7-9 with TRBJ1-1; D is perhaps TRBD1 (6 bases). Germline-derived CDR1 and CDR2 are SEHNR and FQNEAQ (reference sequence). Trimming cost V 6 bases and J 5 bases, with 13 bases left between them. The length of the CDR3 is 13 residues. CDR3 in amino acids: CASREQGLTEAFF. DNA for the CDR3: TGTGCCAGCAGGGAACAGGGATTGACTGAAGCTTTCTTT.

The V and J genes are TRBV18 and TRBJ2-3, with 10 bases lining up with TRBD2. Unmatched junction bases numbered 4, after V lost 1 base and J lost 3 bases. CDR3 length: 16 residues. In germline, CDR1 is KGHSH, CDR2 LQKENI. The CDR3 nucleotides are TGTGCCAGCTCACCACTGGCTAGCGGGGGAACAGATACGCAGTATTTT. It is translated as CASSPLASGGTDTQYF. Full variable domain (rest looked up from reference TRBV18 and TRBJ2-3): NAGVMQNPRHLVRRRGQEARLRCSPMKGHSHVYWYRQLPEEGLKFMVYLQKENIIDESGMPKERFSAEFPKEGPSILRIQQVVRGDSAAYFCASSPLASGGTDTQYFGPGTRLTVL.

The V call is TRBV27, the J call TRBJ1-2, with D possibly TRBD1 on 5 matching bases. CDR3 size: 15 residues. Germline V gives CDR1 MNHEY, CDR2 SMNVEV (reference sequence). V lost 5 bases to trimming and J lost 6 bases, with 19 bases between them. CDR3 residues: CASSAMDGAFDGYTF. As DNA, the CDR3 is TGTGCCAGCAGTGCCATGGACGGGGCTTTCGATGGCTACACCTTC.

This clonotype has a count of ten or more. V usage is TRBV27 and J usage is TRBJ2-7; 9 bases line up with TRBD1. The CDR3 consists of 14 residues. From germline, CDR1 is MNHEY and CDR2 SMNVEV (reference sequence). J was trimmed by 1 base and V by 10 bases; bases with no gene match: 8. The CDR3 coding sequence is TGTGCCACCACCCGGGACAGGGCGTCCTACGAGCAGTACTTC. This gives the protein CATTRDRASYEQYF.

This clonotype was detected ten times or more. The genes are TRBV18 and TRBJ1-1; D is uncertain. Germline CDR1 and CDR2: KGHSH and LQKENI. The CDR3 spans 15 residues. Trimming pared 6 bases from V and 4 bases from J, leaving 18 bases between. CDR3 loop: CASSTTREAFTEAFF. The DNA for the CDR3 is TGTGCCAGCTCTACCACTCGGGAGGCCTTCACTGAAGCTTTCTTT.

The chain joins TRBV5-1 to TRBJ1-2, with D possibly matching TRBD1 (5 bases). Deletions cut 4 bases from V and 8 bases from J, with 12 bases between. Germline V lookup: CDR1 SGHRS, CDR2 YFSETQ. CDR3 length: 12 amino acids. CDR3 loop: CASSTRGGGYTF. The CDR3, as DNA: TGCGCCAGCAGCACAAGGGGCGGGGGCTACACCTTC.

This clonotype was picked up many times. The CDR3: CASSSGSRELFF. CDR3 sequence (DNA): TGTGCCAGCAGCTCAGGGAGTAGGGAGCTGTTTTTT. The chain has TRBV11-2 and TRBJ2-2; the D call may be TRBD1 or TRBD2 (5 bases each). The CDR3 length is 12 residues. Germline lookup yields CDR1 SGHAT and CDR2 FQNNGV. The V gene lost 4 bases and the J gene lost 9 bases, with 9 bases spanning the gap.

This clonotype has at least ten counts. J is TRBJ1-2 and V is TRBV4-1; D is perhaps TRBD1 (5 bases). Germline CDR1 reads MGHRA; CDR2 reads YSYEKL. CDR3 length: 13 amino acids. V was clipped by 6 bases and J by 7 bases, with 15 bases between them. The CDR3 DNA is TGCGCCAGCAGACTTCAGGGCGAGGGTGGCTACACCTTC. Translated: CASRLQGEGGYTF.

This clonotype has ten or more counts. The chain links TRBV2 to TRBJ1-5; 9 bases fit TRBD1. Germline-derived CDR1 and CDR2 are SNHLY and FYNNEI. The CDR3 is 13 amino acids. The V gene end was trimmed by 6 bases and the J gene end by 7 bases; junction bases not matched to a gene: 4. The CDR3 spells CASSKGQGQPQHF. The CDR3 DNA reads as TGTGCCAGCAGCAAGGGACAGGGACAGCCCCAGCATTTT.

This clonotype was observed at least ten times. The V gene is TRBV7-8, the J gene TRBJ2-7, with D possibly called TRBD1 or TRBD2 (5 bases each). CDR1 is SGHVS and CDR2 is FQNEAQ in the germline V gene. The CDR3 is 14 amino acids. V lost 1 base, J lost 6 bases, and 13 bases lay in between. The CDR3, as DNA: TGTGCCAGCAGCTTAGGGGGGACCTCCGTCGAGCAGTACTTC. Its translation is CASSLGGTSVEQYF.

In this sample, this clonotype turned up many times. This sequence joins TRBV7-9 and TRBJ2-7, with TRBD1 identical over 9 bases. This CDR3 is 14 amino acids long. Germline V gene sequence: CDR1 SEHNR, CDR2 FQNEAQ (reference sequence). The V segment lost 4 bases and the J segment 5 bases; nucleotides outside the gene matches: 6. Written as DNA, the CDR3 is TGTGCCAGCAGCTCCCCGGGACAGGGCCACGAGCAGTACTTC. This codes for CASSSPGQGHEQYF.

This clonotype was seen at least ten times. This CDR3 is CASASGDNTDTQYF. The CDR3 DNA follows: TGTGCCAGTGCGAGCGGGGATAACACAGATACGCAGTATTTT. The gene calls are TRBV6-1 and TRBJ2-3, with 7 bases identical to TRBD2. Germline CDR1 MNHNS, CDR2 SASEGT. The CDR3 is 14 residues long. The ends lost 9 bases at V and 2 bases at J; junction bases unmatched: 8.

This sequence joins TRBV2 and TRBJ2-1; 15 bases line up with TRBD2. The CDR3 extends over 16 amino acids. Trimming at V came to 4 bases and at J to 8 bases, leaving 6 bases not matched to a gene. The germline V gene has CDR1 SNHLY and CDR2 FYNNEI. CDR3: CASSARTSGGAYEQFF. As DNA, the CDR3 is TGTGCCAGCAGTGCTAGGACTAGCGGGGGGGCCTATGAGCAGTTCTTC. Looking up the rest from reference TRBV2 and TRBJ2-1 gives the full variable domain: EPEVTQTPSHQVTQMGQEVILRCVPISNHLYFYWYRQILGQKVEFLVSFYNNEISEKSEIFDDQFSVERPDGSNFTLKIRSTKLEDSAMYFCASSARTSGGAYEQFFGPGTRLTVL.

The gene calls are TRBV7-9 and TRBJ2-5, with D possibly TRBD2 on 5 matching bases. Germline V gene data show CDR1 as SEHNR and CDR2 as FQNEAQ (reference sequence). The CDR3 is 12 residues long. Trimming pared 6 bases from V and 2 bases from J, leaving 7 bases between. As DNA, the CDR3 is TGTGCCAGCAGGCAGCGGCAAGAGACCCAGTACTTC. Its translation is CASRQRQETQYF.

This clonotype appeared a single time. The gene calls are TRBV28 and TRBJ1-1; possible D gene TRBD1, 6 bases. The CDR3 totals 12 residues. From germline, CDR1 is MDHEN and CDR2 SYDVKM. V dropped 1 base and J dropped 8 bases, with 8 bases sitting between them. This CDR3 reads CASSLSDREAFF. The CDR3 region has the DNA TGTGCCAGCAGTTTATCCGACAGGGAAGCTTTCTTT.

This clonotype was counted ten times or more. The rearrangement joins TRBV12-3 or TRBV12-4 to TRBJ2-5; D is possibly TRBD1 or TRBD2 (7 bases each). Trimming took off 6 bases at V and 7 bases at J, with 9 bases between the two ends. There are 11 residues in the CDR3. Written as DNA, the CDR3 is TGTGCCAGCAGCAGGGGGGGGACCCAGTACTTC. Translation: CASSRGGTQYF.

V gene TRBV20-1 combines with J gene TRBJ2-5, with TRBD2 identical over 16 bases. J lost 4 bases, V lost 3 bases, and 5 bases had no gene match. This CDR3 is built from 16 residues. The V gene's germline CDR1 is DFQATT and CDR2 SNEGSKA (reference sequence). The CDR3 loop is CSARVGLAGGPETQYF. The CDR3 coding sequence is TGCAGTGCTAGGGTGGGACTAGCGGGGGGGCCAGAGACCCAGTACTTC.

This clonotype was observed many times. V usage is TRBV3-1 and J usage is TRBJ2-3; TRBD2 aligns across 9 bases. V lost 0 bases, J lost 2 bases, and 12 bases stayed unmatched. The CDR3 consists of 19 residues. CDR1 is LGHDT and CDR2 is YNNKEL in the germline V gene (reference sequence). CDR3 DNA: TGTGCCAGCAGCCAAGATGTAGCGGGGGCCCTGGGCGACACAGATACGCAGTATTTT. Translated, it gives CASSQDVAGALGDTDTQYF.

On this clonotype itself: With a far larger clone one base away, a read error is the likely cause. The chain recombines TRBV13 with TRBJ2-3, with 7 bases fitting TRBD1. In germline, CDR1 is PRHDT, CDR2 FYEKMQ (reference sequence). There are 16 residues in the CDR3. The CDR3 region is CASSLLGRTGDRPTFF. Here the CDR3 DNA reads TGTGCCAGCAGCTTACTGGGTCGAACAGGGGACCGCCCCACTTTCTTT.

This clonotype has only one observation. V gene TRBV27 combines with J gene TRBJ1-1; D might be TRBD1 (6 bases). Germline V gives CDR1 MNHEY, CDR2 SMNVEV (reference sequence). CDR3 length: 14 amino acids. Trimming removed 8 bases at V and 3 bases at J, with 16 bases between. CDR3 protein: CASRVGGGDTEAFF. CDR3 DNA: TGTGCCAGCCGGGTTGGGGGGGGCGACACTGAAGCTTTCTTT.